The clone carrying this T cell receptor (beta chain) was seen ten or more times. Unique molecular identifiers were affixed to single, distinct cDNA molecules. TCRdb re-called the 5' RACE reads through MiXCR, storing one row per CDR3 protein. The table includes about 25,000 distinct CDR3 sequences, 4% to 5.5% detected once. This sample was taken from a study of early T cells in non-severe SARS-CoV-2 infection. Study-level background: Sequencing of unsorted whole blood was done on bulk RNA, leaving chains unpaired.

V lost 4 bases to trimming and J lost 6 bases; unmatched junction nucleotides: 7. The CDR3 is 15 amino acids. Germline values: CDR1 SGHKS, CDR2 YYEKEE (reference sequence). Sequences were obtained from whole blood. This receptor was obtained from an adult who was a healthcare worker with PCR-confirmed SARS-CoV-2 infection or an uninfected control (not recorded which). V is TRBV5-5 and J is TRBJ2-1; 10 bases map to TRBD1. In DNA, the CDR3 is TGTGCCAGCAGCACAGGGGGGACAGGGGCCAATGAGCAGTTCTTC. This codes for CASSTGGTGANEQFF.